This T cell receptor beta chain was retrieved from a study of T cells in Graves' hyperthyroidism and ophthalmopathy (dated by TCRdb to about 2019). With regard to the full study: Peripheral blood samples were taken at initial diagnosis, before any treatment was given. A discovery cohort of about a hundred patients, 43 with Graves' ophthalmopathy and over 55 with stable Graves' hyperthyroidism, was used to find distinguishing TCR V-J signatures. Prospective prediction of ophthalmopathy was tested in an independent validation cohort consisting of 18 to 20 hyperthyroidism patients and more than 15 patients who later progressed to ophthalmopathy. The paper describes TCR Vbeta CDR3 sequencing of 140 or so peripheral blood samples, made up of under 50 ophthalmopathy patients, approximately 76 hyperthyroidism patients and 17 progressor patients. The roughly 90 discovery patients were divided at random into training and test sets in a 7:3 ratio. Thyroid tissue and blood T-cell repertoires from roughly six Graves' hyperthyroidism patients were also compared in the study. Once sampling was done, hyperthyroidism patients were given methimazole at a starting dose of 30 mg daily, whereas ophthalmopathy patients were given high-dose intravenous methylprednisolone.

The TCR beta CDR3 regions were amplified from RNA transcripts. A first-round RT-PCR of the TCR CDR3 used the HTBI primer set with the Qiagen OneStep RT-PCR kit. A second multiplex PCR round built the libraries, followed by size selection and purification. Paired-end sequencing of the libraries was performed with 100 bp reads on an Illumina HiSeq2000. In the original analysis: SOAPnuke was used to process the raw data, removing reads that contained adapters or uncalled bases, had a mean Phred below 15, or lacked an exact match to the constant primer or identifier. High-quality paired reads were merged using COPE v1.2.5, and each unique nucleotide sequence was defined as a clonotype. MiTCR v1.1 was used to align clonotypes to the IMGT TRBV, TRBD and TRBJ reference segments. Analysis was restricted to V-J combinations with a frequency above 0.0001, which covered about 99% of repertoires. A TCS score was defined as the ratio between F50 (clonal expansion) and ExV (chaos), using BLOSUM62-based TCRdist between CDR3 peptides within each V-J. Welch's t-statistics and random forest reduced 500 to 550 V-J features to 10 to 15, which were used in a naive Bayes classifier (R e1071). Through fastp at Q25 and MiXCR, TCRdb rebuilt clones from the public reads, retaining in-frame beta chains. Every distinct CDR3 protein forms one entry, paired with its most common genes and DNA. TCRdb assigned the V and J calls; the authors' analysis was not used. The table for this sample lists 90,000 to 120,000 distinct CDR3 sequences; approximately 16% of them were counted only once. The top ten clonotypes cover around two fifths of the sample.

A patient counted as having stable Graves' hyperthyroidism if no progression to ophthalmopathy occurred over 18 months of follow-up. The hyperthyroidism patients were between 18 and 65 years old and newly diagnosed, with a disease duration of less than 2 months. Any patient with an uncontrolled infection, another autoimmune disease, pregnancy or lactation was excluded. Clinical symptoms, serum thyroxine and TRAb, thyroid ultrasound, and orbital computed tomography formed the basis for the diagnoses. Ficoll-Paque density gradient centrifugation was used to isolate PBMCs from 8 to 10 ml of fresh peripheral blood. Total RNA was extracted using Trizol reagent, and RNA quality was assessed on an Agilent 2100 Bioanalyzer. General conclusions and limits of the study: Most expanded thyroid clonotypes (frequency above 0.001) were also found in blood, which suggests that blood repertoires may mirror thyroid immune responses. A model built on a 13 V-J signature distinguished ophthalmopathy from stable hyperthyroidism, reaching 85% to 90% sensitivity and about 81% specificity in cross-validation and 80%/75% in testing. During validation, the model predicted progression to ophthalmopathy a median of approximately 6.5 months ahead of onset, with more than 60% sensitivity and about 75% specificity. Sample size was not statistically predetermined, and investigators were not blinded to group allocation.

The table lists this clonotype with many counts. Its target antigen remains unknown. Base quality data are lacking; no much larger clone is found one base away. The junction shows trimming of 10 bases on V and 7 bases on J, and the gene matches do not reach 8 bases of it. The CDR3, cysteine through phenylalanine, is 13 amino acids long. Only the CDR3 DNA stays, 39 bases, in frame from base 1. The germline V gene sets CDR1 to SNHLY and CDR2 to FYNNEI. The chain employs TRBV2 and TRBJ2-3; TRBD1 matches 10 bases in the middle. The sample comprised blood. The clonotype comes from a woman between 45 and 65 years old with Graves' hyperthyroidism. The CDR3 protein is CATVRDRGNTQYF. The DNA is as follows: TGTGCCACTGTTCGGGACAGGGGTAATACGCAGTATTTT.